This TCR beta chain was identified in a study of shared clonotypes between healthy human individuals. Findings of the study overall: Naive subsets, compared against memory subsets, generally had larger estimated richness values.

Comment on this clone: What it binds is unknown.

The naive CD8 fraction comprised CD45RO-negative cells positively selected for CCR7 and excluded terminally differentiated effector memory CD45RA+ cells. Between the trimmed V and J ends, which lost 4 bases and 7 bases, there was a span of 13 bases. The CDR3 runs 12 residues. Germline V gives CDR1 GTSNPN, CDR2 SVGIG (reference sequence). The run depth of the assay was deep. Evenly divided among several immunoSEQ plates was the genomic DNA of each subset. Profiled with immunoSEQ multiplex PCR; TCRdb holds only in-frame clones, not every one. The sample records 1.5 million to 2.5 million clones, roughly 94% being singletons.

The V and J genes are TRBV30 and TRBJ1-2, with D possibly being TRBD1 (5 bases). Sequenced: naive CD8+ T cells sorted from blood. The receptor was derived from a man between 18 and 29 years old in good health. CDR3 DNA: TGTGCCTGGAACCCGGGTGGGGGTGGCTACACCTTC. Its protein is CAWNPGGGGYTF.